A selection of T cell receptor beta chains follows, all from one sample in a study of blood T cell repertoires in COVID-19. Generated by immunoSEQ multiplex PCR, the TCRdb table keeps only in-frame clones and is missing some. This table has about 100,000 clones, 79% appearing once. Sequencing was done on a sample of peripheral blood. These receptors were obtained from a woman aged 80 or over with active or convalescent COVID-19. Each CDR3 is given with its conserved first and last residue. A D gene is named only where the DNA matches it firmly. Only part of the rows carry a size: once, few, many, or a class if the clone is expanded.

>NA|NA|TRBV9|TRBJ1-3
TGTGCCAGCAGCGTAGACCAGGAAGGAAACACCATATATTTT
CASSVDQEGNTIYF
>NA|NA|TRBV20-1|TRBJ2-5
TGCAGTGCTAGTGTCGATAGCGGAACTCAAGAGACCCAGTACTTC
CSASVDSGTQETQYF
>NA|NA|TRBV29-1|TRBJ2-6
TGCAGCGTTAGTTCCGGGACACTTCGATCTGGGGCCAACGTCCTGACTTTC
CSVSSGTLRSGANVLTF
>TRBD2|NA|TRBV4-1|TRBJ2-5
TGCGCCAGCAGCCCTTGGGGGAGCGGGAGTAAAGAGACCCAGTACTTC
CASSPWGSGSKETQYF
>TRBD1|NA|TRBV6-1|TRBJ1-5
TGTGCCAGCAGTGAACCGGGGACAGGGCGTCAGTCCCAGCATTTT
CASSEPGTGRQSQHF
>NA|NA|TRBV5-4|TRBJ2-2
TGTGCCAGCAGCTTGGTCGGCGGGGAGCTGTTTTTT
CASSLVGGELFF
>NA|few|TRBV4-2|TRBJ2-2
TGTGCCAGCATGAGCGTTACCGGGGAGCTGTTTTTT
CASMSVTGELFF
>NA|NA|TRBV6-2/TRBV6-3|TRBJ1-2
TGTGCCAGCAGCCCTATCGTTGGTAAAACGACATTATATGGCTACACCTTC
CASSPIVGKTTLYGYTF
>NA|NA|TRBV28|TRBJ2-2
TGTGCCAGCAGTTTATGGGAGTCCTTCGGGGAGCTGTTTTTT
CASSLWESFGELFF
>NA|NA|TRBV19|TRBJ2-1
TGTGCCAGTAGTAGTTGGGACTCAACCTACAATGAGCAGTTCTTC
CASSSWDSTYNEQFF
>TRBD1|NA|TRBV11-3|TRBJ2-7
TGTGCCAGCAGCTTAGCGGGACAGCTGGGCGAGCAGTACTTC
CASSLAGQLGEQYF
>TRBD2|NA|TRBV30|TRBJ2-3
TGTGCCTGGAGTGTACCTGGGGGAGGGACAGATACGCAGTATTTT
CAWSVPGGGTDTQYF
>NA|NA|TRBV6-2/TRBV6-3|TRBJ1-4
TGTGCCAGCAGTGGTTCGACAGCAACTAATGAAAAACTGTTTTTT
CASSGSTATNEKLFF
>TRBD2|NA|TRBV5-1|TRBJ2-1
TGCGCCAGCAGCCTGAACTCATTTGGGGGAGGGCCTGGGAATGAGCAGTTCTTC
CASSLNSFGGGPGNEQFF
>TRBD1|NA|TRBV6-5|TRBJ2-3
TGTGCCAGCACGAGGGCCAGGGGGCCAGATACGCAGTATTTT
CASTRARGPDTQYF
>TRBD2|once|TRBV15|TRBJ2-4
TGTGCCACCAGCAGAGATTTCGGGGGAGGGAAAAACATTCAGTACTTC
CATSRDFGGGKNIQYF
>NA|few|TRBV24-1|TRBJ2-3
TGTGCCACCAGTGATCCTAGCGCCCCGACAGATACGCAGTATTTT
CATSDPSAPTDTQYF
>TRBD2|NA|TRBV5-4|TRBJ2-3
TGTGCCAGCAGCATGGGACTAGCTGCAGATACGCAGTATTTT
CASSMGLAADTQYF
>TRBD2|NA|TRBV18|TRBJ2-1
TGTGCCAGCTCACCAAGGCGGACTAGCGGGAGTAATGAGCAGTTCTTC
CASSPRRTSGSNEQFF
>NA|NA|TRBV7-9|TRBJ1-6
TGTGCCAGCAGCTTTAGGGAGGGGCCCTATAATTCACCCCTCCACTTT
CASSFREGPYNSPLHF
>NA|NA|TRBV7-2|TRBJ2-3
TGTGCCAGCAGCTTAGAGGCAGGGCCTGGTACGCAGTATTTT
CASSLEAGPGTQYF
>NA|NA|TRBV2|TRBJ2-7
TGTGCCAGCAGTGAGGACTGGGACACCTACGAGCAGTACTTC
CASSEDWDTYEQYF
>TRBD1|NA|TRBV27|TRBJ2-7
TGTGCCACCCACCGGGGGACAGGGGGCTTCGAGCAGTACTTC
CATHRGTGGFEQYF
>TRBD1|once|TRBV6-4|TRBJ1-2
TGTGCCAGTCGTAAAGGGGGCCACTATGGCTACACCTTC
CASRKGGHYGYTF
>TRBD2|NA|TRBV5-1|TRBJ2-3
TGCGCCAGCAGCCCCTCTAGCGGGAGCGGGACAGATACGCAGTATTTT
CASSPSSGSGTDTQYF
>TRBD1|once|TRBV2|TRBJ2-5
TGTGCCAGCAGTGAAGCGAGGACAGGGTTGGAGGAGACCCAGTACTTC
CASSEARTGLEETQYF
>NA|NA|TRBV9|TRBJ2-3
TGTGCCAGCCAAAGACAGAGCACAGATACGCAGTATTTT
CASQRQSTDTQYF
>NA|NA|TRBV19|TRBJ2-1
TGTGCCAGTAGTATTATTCACGCAGACAATGAGCAGTTCTTC
CASSIIHADNEQFF
>NA|NA|TRBV7-8|TRBJ2-1
TGTGCCAGCAGCTCGAGGACAGTTTACAATGAGCAGTTCTTC
CASSSRTVYNEQFF
>TRBD2|once|TRBV6-6|TRBJ2-1
TGTGCCAGCAGCCGACTAGCGGGGGGGTGGGGCTCCTACAATGAGCAGTTCTTC
CASSRLAGGWGSYNEQFF
>NA|NA|TRBV7-9|TRBJ2-7
TGTGCCAGCAGCTTAGCAGCTTTTTCGGACGAGCAGTACTTC
CASSLAAFSDEQYF
>TRBD1|NA|TRBV5-1|TRBJ2-1
TGCGCCAGCAACCCCGGGACAGGGGTTTTCCATGAGCAGTTCTTC
CASNPGTGVFHEQFF
>NA|NA|TRBV10-3|TRBJ1-5
TGTGCCATCAGTGAGAGGGGATCGTACCAGCCCCAGCATTTT
CAISERGSYQPQHF
>TRBD1|NA|TRBV5-6|TRBJ2-7
TGTGCCAGCAGCCGGGACAGGTCCTACGAGCAGTACTTC
CASSRDRSYEQYF
>NA|NA|TRBV10-2|TRBJ1-1
TGCGCCAGCAAAGAAACAGGGATAGGGACTGAAGCTTTCTTT
CASKETGIGTEAFF
>NA|NA|TRBV27|TRBJ1-6
TGTGCCAGCAGTCCAACGGCACTTGGGGCAGGACGGTCACCCCTCCACTTT
CASSPTALGAGRSPLHF
>NA|NA|TRBV2|TRBJ1-1
TGTGCCAGCAAAGACGCCCCGGGCACTGAAGCTTTCTTT
CASKDAPGTEAFF
>TRBD1|NA|TRBV28|TRBJ2-7
TGTGCCAGCAGTGGGGGATACAGGGGGACCTACGAGCAGTACTTC
CASSGGYRGTYEQYF
>TRBD2|NA|TRBV6-2/TRBV6-3|TRBJ2-1
TGTGCCAGCAGTTATGTCGGTCTAGCGGGAGAGCAGTTCTTC
CASSYVGLAGEQFF
>NA|NA|TRBV27|TRBJ2-7
TGTGCCAGCAGTCGGGACTTCTCCTACGAGCAGTACTTC
CASSRDFSYEQYF
>TRBD1|few|TRBV15|TRBJ2-6
TGTGCCACCAGCAGAGAAGTCGGGACAGCCGGGGCCAACGTCCTGACTTTC
CATSREVGTAGANVLTF
>TRBD1|NA|TRBV6-5|TRBJ1-5
TGTGCCAGCAGCCGGGGACAGATCGGTCAGCCCCAGCATTTT
CASSRGQIGQPQHF
>NA|NA|TRBV7-6|TRBJ2-7
TGTGCCAGCAGCTTGCTCGGCCACGACGCGGGGGAGCAGTACTTC
CASSLLGHDAGEQYF
>TRBD1|NA|TRBV6-2/TRBV6-3|TRBJ1-6
TGTGCCAGCAGTCACGGGACAGCGTCTACTTCACCCCTCCACTTT
CASSHGTASTSPLHF
>TRBD1|few|TRBV7-3|TRBJ2-7
TGTGCCAGCAGCTTAAACGCCGGGACAGGGCTTTTACACTTC
CASSLNAGTGLLHF
>TRBD2|NA|TRBV5-1|TRBJ2-7
TGTGCCAGCAGCTCCGGGACTAGCGGGAGGAGTCAGCAGTACTTC
CASSSGTSGRSQQYF
>NA|NA|TRBV11-2|TRBJ2-3
TGTGCCAGCAGCCCCCAGATAGGGGTCACAGATACGCAGTATTTT
CASSPQIGVTDTQYF
>NA|NA|TRBV4-1|TRBJ2-3
TGCGCCAGCAGCCAAGAGCAAGGGGAAGCAGATACGCAGTATTTT
CASSQEQGEADTQYF
>NA|NA|TRBV5-1|TRBJ2-7
TGCGCCAGCAGCTCCCCGGACAGCCCCTACAACCCCTGGCCCTACGAGCAGTACTTC
CASSSPDSPYNPWPYEQYF
>NA|once|TRBV29-1|TRBJ1-2
TGCAGCGGCGGGGGGGAATCCTATGGCTACACCTTC
CSGGGESYGYTF
>TRBD1|NA|TRBV24-1|TRBJ2-1
TGTGCCACCAGTGATTTTACAGGGGGCTCCTACAATGAGCAGTTCTTC
CATSDFTGGSYNEQFF
>NA|NA|TRBV6-2/TRBV6-3|TRBJ2-6
TGTGCCAGCAGCGCGGACGGCGGGGACAGTGCTTCTGGGGCCAACGTCCTGACTTTC
CASSADGGDSASGANVLTF
>NA|NA|TRBV3-1/TRBV3-2|TRBJ2-3
TGTGCCAGCAGCCAAGATTTAGGCAACAGCCGTGATACGCAGTATTTT
CASSQDLGNSRDTQYF
>TRBD1|NA|TRBV29-1|TRBJ2-7
TGCAGCGCACTTCAGGGACAGGGTTACGAGCAGTACTTC
CSALQGQGYEQYF